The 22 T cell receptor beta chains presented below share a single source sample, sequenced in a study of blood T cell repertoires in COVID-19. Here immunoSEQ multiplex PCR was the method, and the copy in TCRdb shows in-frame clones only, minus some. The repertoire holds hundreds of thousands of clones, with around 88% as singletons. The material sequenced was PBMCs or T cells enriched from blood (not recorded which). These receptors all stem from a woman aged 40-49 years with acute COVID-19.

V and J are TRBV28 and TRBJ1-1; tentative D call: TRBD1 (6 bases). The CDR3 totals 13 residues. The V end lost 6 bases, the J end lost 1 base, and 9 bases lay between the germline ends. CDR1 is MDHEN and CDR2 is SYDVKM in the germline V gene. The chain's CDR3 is CASSSGQNTEAFF. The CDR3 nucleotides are TGTGCCAGCAGCTCGGGACAGAACACTGAAGCTTTCTTT.

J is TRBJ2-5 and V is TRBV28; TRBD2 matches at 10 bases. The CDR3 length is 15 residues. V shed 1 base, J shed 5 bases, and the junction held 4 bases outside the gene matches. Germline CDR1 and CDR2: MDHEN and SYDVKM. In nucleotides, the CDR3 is TGTGCCAGCAGTTTATCCCTAGCGGGAGCGGAGACCCAGTACTTC. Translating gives CASSLSLAGAETQYF.

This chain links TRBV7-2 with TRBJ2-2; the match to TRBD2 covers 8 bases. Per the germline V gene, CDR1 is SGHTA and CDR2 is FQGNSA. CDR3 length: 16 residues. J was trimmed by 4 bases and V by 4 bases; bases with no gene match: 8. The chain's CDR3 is CASSSLLADITGELFF. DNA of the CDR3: TGTGCCAGCAGCTCCTTACTAGCGGATATCACCGGGGAGCTGTTTTTT.

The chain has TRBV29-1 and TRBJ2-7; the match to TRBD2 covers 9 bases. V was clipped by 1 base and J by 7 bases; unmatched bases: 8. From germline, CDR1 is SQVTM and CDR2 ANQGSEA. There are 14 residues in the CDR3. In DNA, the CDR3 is TGCAGCGTTGAAGCGGCTAGCGGGAAATTAGAGCAGTACTTC. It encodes CSVEAASGKLEQYF.

In DNA form, the CDR3 reads TGTGCCAGCGCGAGGGACAGGGGGGGAACTGAAGCTTTCTTT. Translation gives CASARDRGGTEAFF. The chain has TRBV25-1 and TRBJ1-1; 11 positions match TRBD1. Germline loops: CDR1 MGHDK, CDR2 SYGVNS. The CDR3 spans 14 residues. With V trimmed by 8 bases and J by 5 bases, 7 bases remained unmatched.

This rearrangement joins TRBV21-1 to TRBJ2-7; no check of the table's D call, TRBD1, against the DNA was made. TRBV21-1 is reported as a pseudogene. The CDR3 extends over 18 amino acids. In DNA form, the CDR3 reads TGTGCCAGCAGCAAGGAGGGGACAGGGGCGGTTATCCCCTACGAGCAGTACGTC. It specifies CASSKEGTGAVIPYEQYV.

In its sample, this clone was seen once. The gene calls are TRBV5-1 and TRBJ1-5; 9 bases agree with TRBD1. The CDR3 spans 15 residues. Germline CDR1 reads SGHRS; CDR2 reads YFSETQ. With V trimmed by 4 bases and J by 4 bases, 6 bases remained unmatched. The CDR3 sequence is CASSSGTGYNQPQHF. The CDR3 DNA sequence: TGCGCCAGCAGCAGCGGGACAGGGTATAATCAGCCCCAGCATTTT.

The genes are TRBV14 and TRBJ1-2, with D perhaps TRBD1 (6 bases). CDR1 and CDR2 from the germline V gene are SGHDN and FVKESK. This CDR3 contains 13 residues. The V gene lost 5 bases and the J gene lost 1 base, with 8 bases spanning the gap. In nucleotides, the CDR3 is TGTGCCAGCAGCGACAGGAGTAACTATGGCTACACCTTC. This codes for CASSDRSNYGYTF.

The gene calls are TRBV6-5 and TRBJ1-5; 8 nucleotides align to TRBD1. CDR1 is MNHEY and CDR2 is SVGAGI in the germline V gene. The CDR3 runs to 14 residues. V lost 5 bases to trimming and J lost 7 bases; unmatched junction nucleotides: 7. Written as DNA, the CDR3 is TGTGCCAGCAGTCCGACAGGGGCCGGGCAGCCCCAGCATTTT. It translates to CASSPTGAGQPQHF.

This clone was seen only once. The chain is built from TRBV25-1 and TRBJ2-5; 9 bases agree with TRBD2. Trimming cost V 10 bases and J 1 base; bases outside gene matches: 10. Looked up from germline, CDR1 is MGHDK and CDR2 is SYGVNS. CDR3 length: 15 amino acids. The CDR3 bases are TGTGCCACCGGAGGTCTAGCGGGGTCCCAAGAGACCCAGTACTTC. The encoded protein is CATGGLAGSQETQYF. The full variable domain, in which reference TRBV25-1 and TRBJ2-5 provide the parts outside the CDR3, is EADIYQTPRYLVIGTGKKITLECSQTMGHDKMYWYQQDPGMELHLIHYSYGVNSTEKGDLSSESTVSRIRTEHFPLTLESARPSHTSQYLCATGGLAGSQETQYFGPGTRLLVL.

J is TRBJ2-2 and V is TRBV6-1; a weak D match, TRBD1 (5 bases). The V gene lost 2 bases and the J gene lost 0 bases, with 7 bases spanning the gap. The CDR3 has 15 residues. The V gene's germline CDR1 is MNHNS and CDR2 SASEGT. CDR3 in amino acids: CASSELGANTGELFF. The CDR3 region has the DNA TGTGCCAGCAGTGAATTAGGGGCGAACACCGGGGAGCTGTTTTTT.

CDR3: CASSLYREQFF. The CDR3 coding sequence is TGTGCCAGCAGTTTATATCGGGAGCAGTTCTTC. The rearrangement links TRBV28 to TRBJ2-1; D uncertain. The CDR3 is 11 residues long. Germline CDR1 reads MDHEN; CDR2 reads SYDVKM. Between the trimmed V and J ends, which lost 1 base and 10 bases, there was a span of 5 bases.

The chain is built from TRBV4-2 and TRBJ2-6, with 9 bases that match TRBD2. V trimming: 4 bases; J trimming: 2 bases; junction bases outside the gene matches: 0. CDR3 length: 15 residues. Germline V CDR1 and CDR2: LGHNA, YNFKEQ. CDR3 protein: CASSPSGTGANVLTF. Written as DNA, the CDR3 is TGTGCCAGCAGCCCTAGCGGGACTGGGGCCAACGTCCTGACTTTC.

The CDR3 protein is CASNIGTSGRKNEQYF. The CDR3 DNA reads TGTGCCAGCAATATCGGGACTAGCGGGAGAAAGAACGAGCAGTACTTC. The chain is built from TRBV27 and TRBJ2-7; 14 bases align to TRBD2. Germline V CDR1 and CDR2: MNHEY, SMNVEV (reference sequence). This CDR3 contains 16 residues. V lost 7 bases, J lost 5 bases, and 10 bases stayed unmatched.

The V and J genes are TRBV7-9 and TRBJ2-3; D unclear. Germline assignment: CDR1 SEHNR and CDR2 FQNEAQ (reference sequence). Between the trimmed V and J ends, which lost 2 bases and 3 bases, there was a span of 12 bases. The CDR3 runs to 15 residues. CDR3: CASSLPYYQTDTQYF. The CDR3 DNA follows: TGTGCCAGCAGCTTACCCTACTATCAGACAGATACGCAGTATTTT.

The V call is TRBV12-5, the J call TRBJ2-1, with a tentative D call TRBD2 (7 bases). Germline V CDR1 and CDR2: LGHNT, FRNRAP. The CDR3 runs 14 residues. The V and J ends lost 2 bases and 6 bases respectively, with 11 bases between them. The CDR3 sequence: CASGLRGAGNEQFF. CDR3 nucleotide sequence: TGTGCTAGTGGTTTGCGGGGGGCGGGCAATGAGCAGTTCTTC. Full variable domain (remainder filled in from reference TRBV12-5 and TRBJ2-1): DARVTQTPRHKVTEMGQEVTMRCQPILGHNTVFWYRQTMMQGLELLAYFRNRAPLDDSGMPKDRFSAEMPDATLATLKIQPSEPRDSAVYFCASGLRGAGNEQFFGPGTRLTVL.

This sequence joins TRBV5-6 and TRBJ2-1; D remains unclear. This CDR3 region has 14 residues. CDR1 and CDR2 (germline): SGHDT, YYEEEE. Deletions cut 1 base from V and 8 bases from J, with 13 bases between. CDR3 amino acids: CASSLLSISDEQFF. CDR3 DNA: TGTGCCAGCAGCTTGTTGTCTATCTCCGATGAGCAGTTCTTC.

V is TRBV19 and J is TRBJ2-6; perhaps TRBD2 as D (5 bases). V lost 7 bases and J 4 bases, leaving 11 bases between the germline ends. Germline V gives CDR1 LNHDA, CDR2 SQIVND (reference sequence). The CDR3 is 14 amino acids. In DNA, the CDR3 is TGTGCCAGTATCCTTGGCGGGGGGGCCAACGTCCTGACTTTC. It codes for CASILGGGANVLTF.

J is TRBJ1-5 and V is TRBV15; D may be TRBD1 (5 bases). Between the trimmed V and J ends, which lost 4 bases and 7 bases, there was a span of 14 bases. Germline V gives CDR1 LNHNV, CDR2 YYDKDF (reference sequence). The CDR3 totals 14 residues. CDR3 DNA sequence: TGTGCCACCAGCACCCGGGGGTTCTTGCAGCCCCAGCATTTT. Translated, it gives CATSTRGFLQPQHF.

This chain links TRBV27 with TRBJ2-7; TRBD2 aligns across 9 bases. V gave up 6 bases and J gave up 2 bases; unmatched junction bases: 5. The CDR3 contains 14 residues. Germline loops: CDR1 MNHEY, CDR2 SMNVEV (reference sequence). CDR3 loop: CASSPIAGAYEQYV. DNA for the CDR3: TGTGCCAGCAGCCCTATAGCGGGGGCCTACGAGCAGTACGTC.

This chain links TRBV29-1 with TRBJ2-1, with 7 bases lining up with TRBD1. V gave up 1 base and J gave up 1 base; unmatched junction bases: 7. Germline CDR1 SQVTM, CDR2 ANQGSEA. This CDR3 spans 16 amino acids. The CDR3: CSVEGGQDLSYNEQFF. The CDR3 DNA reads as TGCAGCGTTGAAGGCGGACAGGATTTGTCCTACAATGAGCAGTTCTTC.

The CDR3 protein is CAWIWGVTEAFF. CDR3 nucleotide sequence: TGTGCCTGGATTTGGGGCGTCACTGAAGCTTTCTTT. The chain couples TRBV30 to TRBJ1-1, with D perhaps matching TRBD1 (5 bases). V was pared by 4 bases and J by 4 bases, with 10 bases between. Germline V gives CDR1 GTSNPN, CDR2 SVGIG (reference sequence). CDR3 length: 12 amino acids.